These 32 T cell receptor beta chains were sequenced from one sample in a study of beta chain features in type 1 diabetes. Sequencing targeted expressed TCRB transcripts, as all isolated RNA had been reverse transcribed. The table came from immunoSEQ multiplex PCR; TCRdb's copy has only in-frame clones and leaves some out. Among under 150,000 clones listed, around 7% were seen once. The sequenced sample was central memory CD4+ T cells from blood. The receptor source for this set is a woman aged 25 to 39 in good health.

This clone turned up a few times. The chain couples TRBV11-2 to TRBJ2-5; 8 bases align to TRBD2. J gave up 5 bases and V 5 bases, and 10 bases lay outside the gene matches. Germline loops: CDR1 SGHAT, CDR2 FQNNGV. CDR3 length: 15 residues. The CDR3 here is CASSASGGRLETQYF. The CDR3, as DNA: TGTGCCAGCAGCGCAAGCGGCGGGAGGTTGGAGACCCAGTACTTC.

This chain joins TRBV6-6 and TRBJ1-1; maybe TRBD1 (6 bases). The CDR3 is 16 amino acids. The germline V and J ends were trimmed by 7 bases and 3 bases, with 21 bases remaining between them. Per the germline V gene, CDR1 is MNHNY and CDR2 is SVGAGI (reference sequence). CDR3: CASTKQGALWDTEAFF. DNA of the CDR3: TGTGCCAGCACAAAACAGGGAGCGTTGTGGGACACTGAAGCTTTCTTT.

The chain uses TRBV7-8 and TRBJ1-1; 7 bases are a match to TRBD1. The germline gives CDR1 SGHVS, CDR2 FQNEAQ. This CDR3 comprises 15 residues. V lost 5 bases, J lost 5 bases, and 11 bases stayed unmatched. The CDR3 region has the DNA TGTGCCAGCAGCCCCTCGGACAGGCATTGGACTGAAGCTTTCTTT. This translates into CASSPSDRHWTEAFF. Full variable domain (rest looked up from reference TRBV7-8 and TRBJ1-1): GAGVSQSPRYKVAKRGQDVALRCDPISGHVSLFWYQQALGQGPEFLTYFQNEAQLDKSGLPSDRFFAERPEGSVSTLKIQRTQQEDSAVYLCASSPSDRHWTEAFFGQGTRLTVV.

The gene calls are TRBV2 and TRBJ1-2, with D perhaps matching TRBD1 (6 bases). The CDR3 contains 15 residues. The V end was cut by 3 bases, the J end by 2 bases, with 13 bases between. Germline CDR1 is SNHLY and CDR2 is FYNNEI. The CDR3 loop is CASSEGAGANYGYTF. CDR3 bases: TGTGCCAGCAGTGAGGGGGCAGGGGCAAACTATGGCTACACCTTC. Looking up the rest from reference TRBV2 and TRBJ1-2 gives the full variable domain: EPEVTQTPSHQVTQMGQEVILRCVPISNHLYFYWYRQILGQKVEFLVSFYNNEISEKSEIFDDQFSVERPDGSNFTLKIRSTKLEDSAMYFCASSEGAGANYGYTFGSGTRLTVV.

This clone was seen more than once but under ten times. The J gene is TRBJ2-7, the V gene TRBV28, with 8 bases that match TRBD2. Germline V gene lookup returns CDR1 MDHEN and CDR2 SYDVKM. The junction had 7 bases not matched to a gene; V was cut back by 7 bases and J by 5 bases. The CDR3 consists of 13 residues. CDR3 sequence reads: CASTGGAGNEQYF. The CDR3 nucleotides are TGTGCCAGCACGGGGGGGGCGGGGAACGAGCAGTACTTC.

This chain uses TRBV6-1 with TRBJ2-7; 8 bases line up with TRBD2. V trimming: 7 bases; J trimming: 2 bases; junction bases outside the gene matches: 7. CDR3 size: 14 residues. The V gene's germline CDR1 is MNHNS and CDR2 SASEGT. The DNA of the CDR3 is TGTGCCAGCACTACCCTAGCGGGTACCTACGAGCAGTACTTC. Translated, it gives CASTTLAGTYEQYF.

This clone was recorded a few times. The same CDR3 is also encoded by other DNA sequences in this sample. The V gene is TRBV19, the J gene TRBJ2-3; D is possibly TRBD1 (6 bases). The CDR3 loop spans 14 amino acids. Germline V gives CDR1 LNHDA, CDR2 SQIVND (reference sequence). Deletions cut 6 bases from V and 0 bases from J, with 10 bases between. The CDR3 region is CASSRQESTDTQYF. CDR3 sequence (DNA): TGTGCCAGTAGCAGACAGGAAAGCACAGATACGCAGTATTTT.

The CDR3 region is CASSLGSYEQYF. The CDR3 DNA follows: TGTGCCAGCAGTTTAGGGAGCTACGAGCAGTACTTC. The chain carries TRBV28 and TRBJ2-7, with D tentatively TRBD2 (5 bases). This CDR3 region has 12 residues. Germline V gene lookup returns CDR1 MDHEN and CDR2 SYDVKM. The V end lost 2 bases, the J end lost 3 bases, and 5 bases lay between the germline ends.

This clone appeared many times. In DNA, the CDR3 is TGTGCCAGCAGTTCCTTAAACGGGCAGTACTTC. This translates into CASSSLNGQYF. The chain joins TRBV28 to TRBJ2-7; the D is unclear. Germline V gene sequence: CDR1 MDHEN, CDR2 SYDVKM. This CDR3 is built from 11 residues. Trimming stripped 4 bases from V and 9 bases from J, with 10 bases between.

This clone showed up just a few times. V is TRBV7-2 and J is TRBJ2-1; possibly TRBD2 for D (7 bases). The V and J ends lost 3 bases and 6 bases respectively, with 21 bases between them. CDR3 length equals 17 residues. Germline values: CDR1 SGHTA, CDR2 FQGNSA. CDR3 bases: TGTGCCAGCAGCTTCCTGAGGGGGGGAGGATCCCTCAATGAGCAGTTCTTC. This encodes CASSFLRGGGSLNEQFF. Full variable domain (rest looked up from reference TRBV7-2 and TRBJ2-1): GAGVSQSPSNKVTEKGKDVELRCDPISGHTALYWYRQSLGQGLEFLIYFQGNSAPDKSGLPSDRFSAERTGGSVSTLTIQRTQQEDSAVYLCASSFLRGGGSLNEQFFGPGTRLTVL.

The chain joins TRBV30 to TRBJ2-7, with D unresolved. V lost 1 base and J 3 bases, leaving 19 bases between the germline ends. The CDR3 has 16 amino acids. The germline V gene has CDR1 GTSNPN and CDR2 SVGIG (reference sequence). In DNA form, the CDR3 reads TGTGCCTGGAGTGCCCGGAAAACCGGGTCCATCTACGAGCAGTACTTC. This sequence encodes CAWSARKTGSIYEQYF.

This clone was seen a few times. The gene calls are TRBV19 and TRBJ1-5, with 9 bases lining up with TRBD1. With 6 bases clipped from V and 5 bases from J, the junction kept 5 bases outside the gene matches. Germline V gene sequence: CDR1 LNHDA, CDR2 SQIVND (reference sequence). The CDR3 covers 14 residues. In nucleotides, the CDR3 is TGTGCCAGTAGCCCGGGACAGGGAGATCAGCCCCAGCATTTT. Its translation: CASSPGQGDQPQHF.

Remarks on this clone: Distinct nucleotide sequences in the sample also encode this CDR3. This sequence joins TRBV18 and TRBJ2-7; D may be TRBD1 (8 bases). Between the trimmed V and J ends, which lost 5 bases and 2 bases, there was a span of 13 bases. This CDR3 comprises 14 residues. Germline CDR1 is KGHSH and CDR2 is LQKENI. Here the CDR3 reads CASSTGGVPYEQYF. CDR3 nucleotides: TGTGCCAGCTCAACAGGGGGGGTACCCTACGAGCAGTACTTC.

V usage is TRBV11-3 and J usage is TRBJ2-3; 8 nucleotides agree with TRBD1. V shed 3 bases and J 1 base; nucleotides not matched to a gene: 0. CDR1 is SGHNT and CDR2 is YENEEA in the germline V gene. This CDR3 has 14 amino acids. CDR3 nucleotide sequence: TGTGCCAGCAGCTTGGGACAGGGCACAGATACGCAGTATTTT. Its protein product is CASSLGQGTDTQYF.

This clone was counted many times. This chain connects TRBV7-3 to TRBJ2-2, with unresolved D. The CDR3 is 14 amino acids. Germline V gene sequence: CDR1 SGHTA, CDR2 FQGTGA. V gave up 5 bases and J gave up 4 bases, with 11 bases separating them. The CDR3 is CASSRNQATGELFF. Written as DNA, the CDR3 is TGTGCCAGCAGCAGAAACCAGGCCACCGGGGAGCTGTTTTTT. The full variable domain, in which reference TRBV7-3 and TRBJ2-2 provide the parts outside the CDR3, is GAGVSQTPSNKVTEKGKYVELRCDPISGHTALYWYRQSLGQGPEFLIYFQGTGAADDSGLPNDRFFAVRPEGSVSTLKIQRTERGDSAVYLCASSRNQATGELFFGEGSRLTVL.

This chain connects TRBV7-9 to TRBJ1-2; D not certain. CDR1 is SEHNR, CDR2 FQNEAQ, per germline (reference sequence). Trimming shortened V by 3 bases and J by 1 base, and 12 bases separated the two germline ends. CDR3 length: 15 residues. The DNA of the CDR3 is TGTGCCAGCAGCTTCGAGCTACAGATTAACTATGGCTACACCTTC. It specifies CASSFELQINYGYTF.

This clone was counted between two and nine times. This rearrangement joins TRBV5-4 to TRBJ2-7, with 7 nucleotides matching TRBD2. From germline, CDR1 is SGHNT and CDR2 YYREEE (reference sequence). The V and J ends lost 0 bases and 3 bases, in that order; junction bases with no gene match: 6. The CDR3 sequence is 15 residues long. The CDR3 DNA reads as TGTGCCAGCAGCTTGGCGGATGCTAGCGGCTACGAGCAGTACTTC. Amino acid sequence: CASSLADASGYEQYF.

V gene TRBV9 combines with J gene TRBJ2-3; 11 nucleotides line up with TRBD2. V lost 3 bases and J lost 1; bases outside the gene matches: 1. This CDR3 is 15 amino acids long. From germline, CDR1 is SGDLS and CDR2 YYNGEE. The CDR3 DNA reads as TGTGCCAGCAGCGGTAGCGGGAGGGGCACAGATACGCAGTATTTT. This codes for CASSGSGRGTDTQYF.

This clone was recorded a few times. The rearrangement joins TRBV14 to TRBJ2-2; 8 bases line up with TRBD2. The CDR3 has 17 amino acids. V was clipped by 2 bases and J by 2 bases; unmatched bases: 7. The germline gives CDR1 SGHDN, CDR2 FVKESK. CDR3 sequence: CASSQNREGLNTGELFF. CDR3 DNA sequence: TGTGCCAGCAGCCAAAATCGGGAGGGCCTTAACACCGGGGAGCTGTTTTTT.

This clone occurred a few times. The genes are TRBV6-6 and TRBJ2-2; weak D call: TRBD1 (5 bases). CDR1 and CDR2 from the germline V gene are MNHNY and SVGAGI (reference sequence). V gave up 6 bases and J gave up 1 base, with 15 bases separating them. This CDR3 is 16 amino acids long. CDR3 protein: CASREQDRKNTGELFF. Here the CDR3 DNA reads TGTGCCAGCAGGGAACAGGATCGAAAGAACACCGGGGAGCTGTTTTTT.

This clone showed up just a few times. The chain joins TRBV19 to TRBJ2-2, with 9 nucleotides matching TRBD2. CDR1 and CDR2 from the germline V gene are LNHDA and SQIVND (reference sequence). With 3 bases clipped from V and 5 bases from J, the junction kept 1 base outside the gene matches. The CDR3 is 14 amino acids. DNA of the CDR3: TGTGCCAGTAGTATCACTAGCGGGACCGGGGAGCTGTTTTTT. It yields the protein CASSITSGTGELFF.

This clone occurred a few times. The chain carries TRBV5-1 and TRBJ1-2, with TRBD1 as a possible D gene (5 bases). Germline V gives CDR1 SGHRS, CDR2 YFSETQ. CDR3 length: 14 amino acids. The germline V and J ends were trimmed by 2 bases and 5 bases, with 13 bases remaining between them. Written as DNA, the CDR3 is TGCGCCAGCAGCTTCGACAGTCCAGAGTATGGCTACACCTTC. Protein sequence: CASSFDSPEYGYTF.

The chain combines TRBV9 with TRBJ2-2; D is perhaps TRBD1 (7 bases). CDR1 is SGDLS and CDR2 is YYNGEE in the germline V gene. With 0 bases removed from V and 2 bases from J, the gap between germline ends came to 14 bases. CDR3 length: 17 residues. The CDR3 here is CASSVGGAGGNTGELFF. Written as DNA, the CDR3 is TGTGCCAGCAGCGTAGGCGGGGCAGGGGGAAACACCGGGGAGCTGTTTTTT.

This clone was counted between two and nine times. The chain uses TRBV28 and TRBJ2-5; D might be TRBD1 (5 bases). Germline CDR1 is MDHEN and CDR2 is SYDVKM. V was cut by 8 bases and J by 4 bases, with 11 bases left in between. The CDR3 is 12 amino acids. CDR3 protein: CASAQGAETQYF. As DNA, the CDR3 is TGTGCCAGCGCTCAAGGGGCAGAGACCCAGTACTTC.

This clone was counted a few times. This rearrangement joins TRBV4-3 to TRBJ2-1, with TRBD2 matching 12 bases. Trimming cost V 1 base and J 6 bases; bases outside gene matches: 7. Germline V gene lookup returns CDR1 LGHNA and CDR2 YSLEER. The length of the CDR3 is 17 residues. The CDR3 nucleotides are TGCGCCAGCAGCCAAGCTAGCGGGAGGGCTTTTGGCAATGAGCAGTTCTTC. This codes for CASSQASGRAFGNEQFF.

The rearrangement joins TRBV7-9 to TRBJ2-3; 9 nucleotides match TRBD1. V gave up 0 bases and J gave up 4 bases; unmatched junction bases: 11. Germline V gene lookup returns CDR1 SEHNR and CDR2 FQNEAQ (reference sequence). This CDR3 is 18 amino acids long. This chain's CDR3 is CASSLAFAGTGIADTQYF. In DNA, the CDR3 is TGTGCCAGCAGCTTAGCATTTGCCGGGACAGGGATAGCAGATACGCAGTATTTT.

The chain couples TRBV19 to TRBJ2-3, with unresolved D. Germline-derived CDR1 and CDR2 are LNHDA and SQIVND (reference sequence). The CDR3 has 15 residues. V was cut by 7 bases and J by 1 base, with 15 bases left in between. The CDR3 loop reads CASKGSGAGTDTQYF. The CDR3, as DNA: TGTGCCAGTAAAGGATCCGGAGCCGGCACAGATACGCAGTATTTT.

This clone was detected ten times or more. The chain recombines TRBV7-2 with TRBJ2-7, with 11 bases matching TRBD1. With V trimmed by 4 bases and J by 3 bases, 2 bases remained unmatched. The germline CDR1 and CDR2 sequences are SGHTA and FQGNSA. The CDR3 length is 14 residues. CDR3 region: CASSWTGGSYEQYF. The CDR3 DNA sequence: TGTGCCAGCAGCTGGACAGGGGGCAGCTACGAGCAGTACTTC.

This clone turned up a few times. The chain employs TRBV28 and TRBJ2-1; 11 nucleotides match TRBD2. This CDR3 contains 16 residues. The V gene's germline CDR1 is MDHEN and CDR2 SYDVKM. Trimming removed 6 bases from V and 0 bases from J; junction bases left unmatched: 4. The CDR3 sequence: CASSPTSGGSYNEQFF. Written as DNA, the CDR3 is TGTGCCAGCAGCCCTACTAGCGGGGGCTCCTACAATGAGCAGTTCTTC.

As for this clone: An end of the junction differs from the germline gene, which may be a read error. The V and J genes are TRBV20-1 and TRBJ2-1; possibly TRBD2 for D (5 bases). This CDR3 has 10 residues. Germline V CDR1 and CDR2: DFQATT, SNEGSKA (reference sequence). The CDR3 here is CSARDRGPVF. In nucleotides, the CDR3 is TGCAGTGCTAGAGATCGGGGTCCGGTCTTC.

This clone was recorded a few times. The J gene is TRBJ2-1, the V gene TRBV7-3, with a tentative D call TRBD1 (6 bases). The V end lost 4 bases, the J end lost 9 bases, and 16 bases lay between the germline ends. The CDR3 sequence is 14 residues long. From germline, CDR1 is SGHTA and CDR2 FQGTGA. CDR3 sequence (DNA): TGTGCCAGCAGCTCCAGGCACAGGGCCGGTGAGCAGTTCTTC. Protein sequence: CASSSRHRAGEQFF.

The chain couples TRBV6-6 to TRBJ1-3, with a weak D call TRBD1 (5 bases). The germline V gene has CDR1 MNHNY and CDR2 SVGAGI (reference sequence). The V end lost 8 bases, the J end lost 4 bases, and 18 bases lay between the germline ends. The CDR3 covers 15 residues. CDR3: CASLGGFPGGNTIYF. The CDR3, as DNA: TGTGCCAGCCTGGGGGGTTTCCCAGGAGGAAACACCATATATTTT.